This T cell receptor (beta chain) comes out of a study of T cells in Graves' hyperthyroidism and ophthalmopathy. Overall study: Specimen type is peripheral blood, collected at initial diagnosis prior to any treatment. General study results and limits: The authors' 13 V-J model separated ophthalmopathy from stable hyperthyroidism. Most thyroid-expanded clonotypes above 0.001 were also found in blood.

The CDR3 has 14 amino acids. V lost 5 bases and J lost 5; bases outside the gene matches: 4. Amplification of TCR beta CDR3 regions was performed using RNA transcripts as template. A set of HTBI primers served as the primers for a first-round RT-PCR of the TCR CDR3. Via MiXCR, TCRdb re-called the multiplex PCR reads, giving one row per CDR3 protein. The profile shows more than 550,000 distinct CDR3 sequences, around a sixth of them singletons. The PBMCs studied were ones that came from 8.5 to 10 ml fresh peripheral blood. This clonotype was seen repeatedly, ten times or more. The antigen is not known. The receptor was isolated from a woman aged 45-65 years with Graves' hyperthyroidism that later progressed to Graves' ophthalmopathy. V is TRBV12-3 or TRBV12-4 and J is TRBJ1-2, with 11 bases that match TRBD1. The sample comprised blood. Here the CDR3 DNA reads TGTGCCAGCAGTCGGACAGGGGGCGCATATGGCTACACCTTC. Translated: CASSRTGGAYGYTF.